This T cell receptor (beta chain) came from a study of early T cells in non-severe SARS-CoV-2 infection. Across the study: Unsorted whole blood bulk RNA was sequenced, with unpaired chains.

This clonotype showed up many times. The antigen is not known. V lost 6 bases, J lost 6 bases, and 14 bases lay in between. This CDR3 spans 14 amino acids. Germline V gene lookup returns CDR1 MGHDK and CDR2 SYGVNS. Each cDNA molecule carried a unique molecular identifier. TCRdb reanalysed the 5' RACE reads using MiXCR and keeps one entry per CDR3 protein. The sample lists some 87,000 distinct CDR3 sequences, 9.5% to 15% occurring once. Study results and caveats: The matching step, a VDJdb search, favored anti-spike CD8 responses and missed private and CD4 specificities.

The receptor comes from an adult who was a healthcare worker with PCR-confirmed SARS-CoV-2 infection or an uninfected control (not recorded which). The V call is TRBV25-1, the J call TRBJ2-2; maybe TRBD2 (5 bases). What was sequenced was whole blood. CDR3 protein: CASRSVGVAGELFF. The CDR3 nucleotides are TGTGCCAGCAGGTCGGTGGGAGTGGCCGGGGAGCTGTTTTTT.